These 22 T cell receptor beta chains originate from one sample sequenced in a study of CD8 T cells in ankylosing spondylitis. TCRdb used MiXCR to reprocess the 5' RACE reads, holding one entry per CDR3 protein. This table has about 350,000 distinct CDR3 sequences, 20% appearing once. Sequenced: blood, either unsorted or a sorted T cell fraction (not recorded which). Receptor source: a male donor with ankylosing spondylitis or in good health (not recorded which).

This clonotype was picked up a small number of times. The gene calls are TRBV10-3 and TRBJ2-1; TRBD2 matches 7 bases. The V segment lost 10 bases and the J segment 0 bases; nucleotides outside the gene matches: 9. The CDR3 runs 15 residues. Germline CDR1 is ENHRY and CDR2 is SYGVKD. The CDR3 region has the DNA TGTGCCACCACCACCCCGGGGGGCTCCTACAATGAGCAGTTCTTC. Its protein product is CATTTPGGSYNEQFF.

The V gene is TRBV30, the J gene TRBJ2-2; D is unresolved. CDR1 is GTSNPN and CDR2 is SVGIG in the germline V gene (reference sequence). The CDR3 spans 15 residues. Trimming stripped 0 bases from V and 2 bases from J, with 10 bases between. The CDR3 protein is CAWSVRDANTGELFF. The CDR3 nucleotides read TGTGCCTGGAGTGTACGTGACGCCAACACCGGGGAGCTGTTTTTT.

In this sample, this clonotype turned up many times. This chain links TRBV29-1 with TRBJ2-1, with D hard to call. In germline, CDR1 is SQVTM, CDR2 ANQGSEA. The CDR3 is 12 amino acids. V dropped 3 bases and J dropped 2 bases, with 5 bases sitting between them. The CDR3 sequence: CSVEEAYNEQFF. Written as DNA, the CDR3 is TGCAGCGTTGAGGAAGCCTACAATGAGCAGTTCTTC.

This chain links TRBV25-1 with TRBJ1-6; D gene unclear. Germline V CDR1 and CDR2: MGHDK, SYGVNS. V lost 2 bases and J 3 bases, leaving 8 bases between the germline ends. CDR3 size: 15 residues. Here the CDR3 DNA reads TGTGCCAGCAGTGAACCCGGGGACTATAATTCACCCCTCCACTTT. Residues: CASSEPGDYNSPLHF.

The chain couples TRBV14 to TRBJ2-7; D not resolved. Between the trimmed V and J ends, which lost 4 bases and 2 bases, there was a span of 9 bases. There are 13 residues in the CDR3. Germline V lookup: CDR1 SGHDN, CDR2 FVKESK. CDR3 sequence: CASSPQPPYEQYF. The CDR3 nucleotides read TGTGCCAGCAGCCCGCAGCCCCCCTACGAGCAGTACTTC.

This clonotype was found a few times. Here the CDR3 DNA reads TGTGCCAGCAATTGGGGGGGGGAACAATACGAGCAGTACTTC. It encodes CASNWGGEQYEQYF. The chain has TRBV6-2 or TRBV6-3 and TRBJ2-7; TRBD2 matches 7 bases. The germline gives CDR1 MNHEY, CDR2 SVGEGT. The CDR3 loop spans 14 amino acids. V lost 7 bases, J lost 4 bases, and 10 bases stayed unmatched.

CDR3 sequence reads: CSARTSSTHEQFF. CDR3 DNA: TGCAGTGCTCGGACTAGCTCAACTCATGAGCAGTTCTTC. The chain joins TRBV20-1 to TRBJ2-1; 8 bases are a match to TRBD2. With 5 bases clipped from V and 8 bases from J, the junction kept 8 bases outside the gene matches. This CDR3 has 13 amino acids. Germline loops: CDR1 DFQATT, CDR2 SNEGSKA (reference sequence).

This clonotype has ten or more counts. This sequence joins TRBV20-1 and TRBJ2-7; tentatively, D is TRBD1 (6 bases). CDR1 and CDR2 from the germline V gene are DFQATT and SNEGSKA (reference sequence). Trimming removed 6 bases from V and 0 bases from J, with 21 bases in between. This CDR3 contains 16 residues. The CDR3 bases are TGCAGTGCCCACTGGCTAGTACAGGGAAGCTCCTACGAGCAGTACTTC. It encodes CSAHWLVQGSSYEQYF.

The chain links TRBV3-1 to TRBJ2-1; D perhaps matches TRBD2 (6 bases). Germline CDR1 reads LGHDT; CDR2 reads YNNKEL (reference sequence). There are 16 residues in the CDR3. V gave up 6 bases and J gave up 3 bases, with 18 bases separating them. Written as DNA, the CDR3 is TGTGCCAGCAGAGGTACCGGCGGGGACCTCTACAATGAGCAGTTCTTC. This sequence encodes CASRGTGGDLYNEQFF.

The chain is built from TRBV20-1 and TRBJ2-2; no definite D call. The CDR3 spans 12 residues. From germline, CDR1 is DFQATT and CDR2 SNEGSKA (reference sequence). The germline V and J ends were trimmed by 0 bases and 10 bases, with 9 bases remaining between them. The CDR3 here is CSARDTGPELFF. The CDR3 nucleotides are TGCAGTGCTAGAGATACCGGTCCGGAGCTGTTTTTT.

J is TRBJ2-1 and V is TRBV12-3 or TRBV12-4, with TRBD2 matching 9 bases. This CDR3 has 14 amino acids. J was trimmed by 8 bases and V by 6 bases; bases with no gene match: 8. CDR3 nucleotide sequence: TGTGCCAGCAGCCCCGTAGCGGGGGTGGATGAGCAGTTCTTC. This encodes CASSPVAGVDEQFF.

This clonotype was found many times. The rearrangement joins TRBV6-4 to TRBJ2-1, with 7 nucleotides matching TRBD2. CDR1 is MRHNA and CDR2 is SNTAGT in the germline V gene. CDR3 length: 13 amino acids. Losses at the gene ends were 5 bases for V and 7 bases for J; bases not matched to a gene: 5. The CDR3 nucleotides read TGTGCCAGCAGTTCGGACGGGAGGAATGAGCAGTTCTTC. Protein: CASSSDGRNEQFF.

This clonotype has at least ten counts. This sequence joins TRBV12-3 or TRBV12-4 and TRBJ2-3; D possibly corresponds to TRBD2 (6 bases). The CDR3 contains 15 residues. Deletions cut 6 bases from V and 0 bases from J, with 13 bases between. The CDR3: CASRPGLQSTDTQYF. In nucleotides, the CDR3 is TGTGCCAGCAGACCGGGACTCCAAAGCACAGATACGCAGTATTTT.

This clonotype showed up just a few times. The chain combines TRBV2 with TRBJ2-1; the D gene is possibly TRBD1 (6 bases). Trimming took off 5 bases at V and 10 bases at J, with 12 bases between the two ends. CDR1 and CDR2 from the germline V gene are SNHLY and FYNNEI. The CDR3 length is 12 residues. CDR3 bases: TGTGCCAGCAGTTACAGGGTAAACGAGCAGTTCTTC. It encodes CASSYRVNEQFF.

A few counts support this clonotype. V is TRBV9 and J is TRBJ1-3; D is ambiguous. CDR1 and CDR2 (germline): SGDLS, YYNGEE. The V and J ends lost 6 bases and 7 bases respectively, with 5 bases between them. The CDR3 length is 10 residues. CDR3 DNA: TGTGCCAGCACTGTCAACACCATATATTTT. This codes for CASTVNTIYF.

V gene TRBV4-1 combines with J gene TRBJ2-2, with D uncertain. The CDR3 runs to 13 residues. Germline V gives CDR1 MGHRA, CDR2 YSYEKL. Trimming stripped 5 bases from V and 6 bases from J, with 10 bases between. CDR3 sequence (DNA): TGCGCCAGCAGCTTTCGAGCCGCCGGGGAGCTGTTTTTT. This sequence encodes CASSFRAAGELFF.

This clonotype has just a few counts. The chain couples TRBV28 to TRBJ1-1; possible D gene TRBD1, 5 bases. Trimming took off 3 bases at V and 1 base at J, with 9 bases between the two ends. The germline CDR1 and CDR2 sequences are MDHEN and SYDVKM. CDR3 size: 14 residues. DNA for the CDR3: TGTGCCAGCAGTTTTTGGACACCGAACACTGAAGCTTTCTTT. Translation gives CASSFWTPNTEAFF.

Only a few counts were recorded for this clonotype. The V gene is TRBV20-1, the J gene TRBJ2-1; 10 bases are a match to TRBD2. V lost 0 bases and J lost 4; bases outside the gene matches: 12. Germline lookup yields CDR1 DFQATT and CDR2 SNEGSKA (reference sequence). The length of the CDR3 is 18 residues. The CDR3 region has the DNA TGCAGTGCTAGAGACCCAGCGGGGGGGCCTCATGCTTACAATGAGCAGTTCTTC. As protein: CSARDPAGGPHAYNEQFF.

This clonotype was observed a few times. This chain connects TRBV2 to TRBJ2-7, with 10 bases fitting TRBD1. Germline V gives CDR1 SNHLY, CDR2 FYNNEI. Unmatched junction bases numbered 7, after V lost 4 bases and J lost 4 bases. The CDR3 length is 15 residues. The CDR3 nucleotides read TGTGCCAGCAGTGGGGGGGACAGGGGATCGTACGAGCAGTACTTC. This sequence encodes CASSGGDRGSYEQYF.

The V and J genes are TRBV7-9 and TRBJ2-7; possible D gene TRBD1, 7 bases. CDR1 is SEHNR, CDR2 FQNEAQ, per germline (reference sequence). The germline V and J ends were trimmed by 1 base and 2 bases, with 18 bases remaining between them. The CDR3 contains 17 residues. CDR3 sequence: CASSLVGAGQSTYEQYF. In DNA form, the CDR3 reads TGTGCCAGCAGCTTAGTGGGGGCGGGACAGAGCACCTACGAGCAGTACTTC.

The sample holds a few counts of this clonotype. The chain joins TRBV7-8 to TRBJ2-3; 7 positions match TRBD2. V lost 2 bases to trimming and J lost 6 bases; unmatched junction nucleotides: 8. The CDR3 loop spans 15 amino acids. The germline CDR1 and CDR2 sequences are SGHVS and FQNEAQ. The CDR3 here is CASSLIPSGGDTQYF. For the CDR3, the DNA is TGTGCCAGCAGCTTAATCCCTAGCGGAGGTGATACGCAGTATTTT. Based on the CDR3 plus reference TRBV7-8 and TRBJ2-3, the full variable domain is GAGVSQSPRYKVAKRGQDVALRCDPISGHVSLFWYQQALGQGPEFLTYFQNEAQLDKSGLPSDRFFAERPEGSVSTLKIQRTQQEDSAVYLCASSLIPSGGDTQYFGPGTRLTVL.

The table lists this clonotype with a few counts. This chain links TRBV29-1 with TRBJ2-7, with a possible D match to TRBD1 (6 bases). The CDR3 contains 13 residues. The germline V and J ends were trimmed by 4 bases and 3 bases, with 13 bases remaining between them. Germline CDR1 reads SQVTM; CDR2 reads ANQGSEA. The CDR3 is CSVVDSPYYEQYF. The CDR3 DNA reads TGCAGCGTTGTGGACAGCCCCTACTACGAGCAGTACTTC.